This TCR beta chain is drawn from a study of blood T cell repertoires in COVID-19. Study at large: Nucleic acid was either cDNA or gDNA, and it came from T cells, B-cell-depleted T cells, or PBMCs.

Authors' data handling: How many nucleated cells were present was estimated from reference gene primer amplification. TCRdb keeps only in-frame clones here, not all; method: immunoSEQ multiplex PCR. V and J calls and clone size are those listed in that table; D and trimming were worked out from the DNA. The sample yields around 240,000 clones, 90% seen once. Individuals in the exposed group had encountered a COVID-19 case within 2 weeks preceding study entry. CDR3 length: 17 amino acids. V lost 4 bases, J lost 2 bases, and 11 bases stayed unmatched. Germline CDR1 and CDR2: MNHEY and SMNVEV (reference sequence).

The receptor was isolated from a man over 45 who had been exposed to COVID-19. The specimen was PBMCs or T cells enriched from blood (not recorded which). The chain is built from TRBV27 and TRBJ2-7; 10 nucleotides align to TRBD1. The CDR3 nucleotides read TGTGCCAGCAGTTCGCACTGGGGGACAGGGGCCACCTACGAGCAGTACGTC. Translation gives CASSSHWGTGATYEQYV.